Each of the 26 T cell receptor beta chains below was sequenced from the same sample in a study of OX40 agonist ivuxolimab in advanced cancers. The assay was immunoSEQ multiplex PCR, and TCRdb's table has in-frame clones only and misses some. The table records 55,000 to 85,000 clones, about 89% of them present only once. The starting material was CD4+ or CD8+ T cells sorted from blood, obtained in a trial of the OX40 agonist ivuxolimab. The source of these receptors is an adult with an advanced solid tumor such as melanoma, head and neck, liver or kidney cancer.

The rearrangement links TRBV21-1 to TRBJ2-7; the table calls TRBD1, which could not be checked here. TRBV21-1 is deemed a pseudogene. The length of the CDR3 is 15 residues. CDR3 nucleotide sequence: TGTGCCAGCAGCTCCCGGACAGCGAGCTCCTACGAGCAGTACTTC. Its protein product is CASSSRTASSYEQYF.

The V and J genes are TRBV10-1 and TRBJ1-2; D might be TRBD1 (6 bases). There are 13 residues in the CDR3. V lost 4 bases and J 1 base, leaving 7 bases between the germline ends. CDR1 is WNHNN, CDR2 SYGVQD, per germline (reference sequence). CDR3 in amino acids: CASSGTVNYGYTF. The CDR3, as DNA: TGCGCCAGCAGTGGGACAGTTAACTATGGCTACACCTTC.

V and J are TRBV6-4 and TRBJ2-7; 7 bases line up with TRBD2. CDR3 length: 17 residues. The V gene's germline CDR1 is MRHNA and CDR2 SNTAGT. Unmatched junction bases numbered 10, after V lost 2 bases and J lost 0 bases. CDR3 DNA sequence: TGTGCCAGCAGTGACCCACTCTTGGGGGGGAACTCCTACGAGCAGTACTTC. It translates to CASSDPLLGGNSYEQYF.

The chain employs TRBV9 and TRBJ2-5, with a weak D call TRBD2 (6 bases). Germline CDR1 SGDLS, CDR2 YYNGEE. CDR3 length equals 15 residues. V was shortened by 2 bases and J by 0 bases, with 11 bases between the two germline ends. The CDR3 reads CASSVGGTYQETQYF. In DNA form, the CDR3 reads TGTGCCAGCAGCGTTGGAGGGACGTACCAAGAGACCCAGTACTTC.

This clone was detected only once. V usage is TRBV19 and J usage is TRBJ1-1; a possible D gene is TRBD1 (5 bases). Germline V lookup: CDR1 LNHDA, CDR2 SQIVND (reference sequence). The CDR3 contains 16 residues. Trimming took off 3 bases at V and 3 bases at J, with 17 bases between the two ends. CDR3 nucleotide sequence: TGTGCCAGTAGTATTGGGGGAATCCCGGGGTACACTGAAGCTTTCTTT. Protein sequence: CASSIGGIPGYTEAFF.

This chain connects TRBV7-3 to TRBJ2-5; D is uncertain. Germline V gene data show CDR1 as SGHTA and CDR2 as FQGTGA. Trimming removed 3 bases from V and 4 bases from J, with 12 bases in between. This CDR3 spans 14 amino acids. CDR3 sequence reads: CASSLDGFSETQYF. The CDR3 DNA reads TGTGCCAGCAGCTTGGACGGATTCTCAGAGACCCAGTACTTC.

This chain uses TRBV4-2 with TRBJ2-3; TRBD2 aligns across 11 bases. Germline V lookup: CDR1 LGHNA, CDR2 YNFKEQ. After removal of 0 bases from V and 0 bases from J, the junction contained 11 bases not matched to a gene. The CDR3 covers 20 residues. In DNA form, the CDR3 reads TGTGCCAGCAGCCAAGAGAGCCGAACTAGCGGGAGATCCAGCACAGATACGCAGTATTTT. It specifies CASSQESRTSGRSSTDTQYF.

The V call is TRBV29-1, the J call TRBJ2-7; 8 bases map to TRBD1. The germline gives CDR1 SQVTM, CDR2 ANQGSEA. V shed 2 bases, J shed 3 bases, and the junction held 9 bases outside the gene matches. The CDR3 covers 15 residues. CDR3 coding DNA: TGCAGCGTTGAAATCCGGGACAGGATCTTCTACGAGCAGTACTTC. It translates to CSVEIRDRIFYEQYF.

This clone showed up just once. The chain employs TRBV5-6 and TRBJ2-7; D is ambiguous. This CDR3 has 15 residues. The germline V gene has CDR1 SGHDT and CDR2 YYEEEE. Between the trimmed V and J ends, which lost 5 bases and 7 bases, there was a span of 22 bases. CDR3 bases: TGTGCCAGCAGGCCGGCGCAGCAGCCTCTTAGGGAGCAGTACTTC. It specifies CASRPAQQPLREQYF.

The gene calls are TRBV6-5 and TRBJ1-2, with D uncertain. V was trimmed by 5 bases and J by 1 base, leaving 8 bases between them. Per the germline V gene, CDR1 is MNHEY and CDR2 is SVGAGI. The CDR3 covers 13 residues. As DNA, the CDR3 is TGTGCCAGCAGTATCGGGAGTAACTATGGCTACACCTTC. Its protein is CASSIGSNYGYTF.

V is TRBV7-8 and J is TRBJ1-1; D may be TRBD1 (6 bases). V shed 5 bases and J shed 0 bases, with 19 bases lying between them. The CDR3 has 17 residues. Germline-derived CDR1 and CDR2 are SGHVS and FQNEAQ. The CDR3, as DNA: TGTGCCAGCAGCCTTGGGACACGGCGAACTCTGAACACTGAAGCTTTCTTT. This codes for CASSLGTRRTLNTEAFF. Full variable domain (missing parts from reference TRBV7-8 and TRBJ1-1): GAGVSQSPRYKVAKRGQDVALRCDPISGHVSLFWYQQALGQGPEFLTYFQNEAQLDKSGLPSDRFFAERPEGSVSTLKIQRTQQEDSAVYLCASSLGTRRTLNTEAFFGQGTRLTVV.

CDR3 DNA: TGTGCTAGTGGCAGTGGGGTGGTAAGCGAAAAACTGTTTTTT. It codes for CASGSGVVSEKLFF. The gene calls are TRBV12-5 and TRBJ1-4; D remains ambiguous. CDR3 length: 14 amino acids. Germline CDR1 reads LGHNT; CDR2 reads FRNRAP. The ends were cut back, 6 bases at V and 8 bases at J, with 16 bases in the middle.

The chain's CDR3 is CASSYGGQLYNEQFF. In nucleotides, the CDR3 is TGTGCCAGCAGCTACGGGGGACAGCTCTACAATGAGCAGTTCTTC. The rearrangement links TRBV7-3 to TRBJ2-1; D might be TRBD1 (7 bases). The CDR3 covers 15 residues. Germline CDR1 and CDR2: SGHTA and FQGTGA. Trimming left V 4 bases short and J 3 bases short, with 13 bases between.

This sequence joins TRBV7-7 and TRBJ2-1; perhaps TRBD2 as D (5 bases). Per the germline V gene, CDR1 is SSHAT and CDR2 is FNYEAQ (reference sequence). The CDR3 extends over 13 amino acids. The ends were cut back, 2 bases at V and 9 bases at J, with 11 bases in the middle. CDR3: CASSLNLAGEQFF. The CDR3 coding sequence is TGTGCCAGCAGCTTAAATTTGGCGGGTGAGCAGTTCTTC.

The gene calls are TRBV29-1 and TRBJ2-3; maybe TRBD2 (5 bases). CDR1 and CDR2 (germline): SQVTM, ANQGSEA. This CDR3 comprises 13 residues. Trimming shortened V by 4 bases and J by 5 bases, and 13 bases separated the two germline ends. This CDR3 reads CSVGLSAGDTQYF. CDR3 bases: TGCAGCGTTGGACTATCCGCCGGAGATACGCAGTATTTT.

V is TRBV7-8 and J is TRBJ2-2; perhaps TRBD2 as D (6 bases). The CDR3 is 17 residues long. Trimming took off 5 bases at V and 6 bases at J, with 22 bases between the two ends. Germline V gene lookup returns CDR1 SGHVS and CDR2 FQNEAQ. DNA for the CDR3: TGTGCCAGCAGCGAGCCACTAGCCCCTCGTATCGCCGGGGAGCTGTTTTTT. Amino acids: CASSEPLAPRIAGELFF.

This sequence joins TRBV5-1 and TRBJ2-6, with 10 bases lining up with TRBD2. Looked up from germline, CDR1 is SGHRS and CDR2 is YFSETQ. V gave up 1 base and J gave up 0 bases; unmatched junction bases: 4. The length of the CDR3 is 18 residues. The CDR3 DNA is TGCGCCAGCAGCTTGCCCAGCGGGAGGGCCTCTGGGGCCAACGTCCTGACTTTC. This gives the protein CASSLPSGRASGANVLTF.

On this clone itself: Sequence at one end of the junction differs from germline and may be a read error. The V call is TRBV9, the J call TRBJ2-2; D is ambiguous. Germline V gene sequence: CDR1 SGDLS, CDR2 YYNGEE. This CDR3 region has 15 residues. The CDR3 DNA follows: TGTGCCAGCAGCGTAGTCCATTCGAATACCGGGGAGCTGTTTTTT. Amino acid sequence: CASSVVHSNTGELFF. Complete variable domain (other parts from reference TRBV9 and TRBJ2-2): DSGVTQTPKHLITATGQRVTLRCSPRSGDLSVYWYQQSLDQGLQFLIQYYNGEERAKGNILERFSAQQFPDLHSELNLSSLELGDSALYFCASSVVHSNTGELFFGEGSRLTVL.

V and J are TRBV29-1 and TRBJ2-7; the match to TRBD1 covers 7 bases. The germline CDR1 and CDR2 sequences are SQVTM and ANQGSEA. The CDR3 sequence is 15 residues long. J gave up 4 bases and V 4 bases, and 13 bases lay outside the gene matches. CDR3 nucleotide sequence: TGCAGCGTTGTCGGACAGGATCTCCCTAGTTACGAGCAGTACTTC. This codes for CSVVGQDLPSYEQYF.

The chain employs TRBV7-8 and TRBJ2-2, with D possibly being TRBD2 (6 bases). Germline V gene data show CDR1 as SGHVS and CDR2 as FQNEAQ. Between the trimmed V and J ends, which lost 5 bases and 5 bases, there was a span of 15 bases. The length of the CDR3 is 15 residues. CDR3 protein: CASSLGTGVTGELFF. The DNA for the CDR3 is TGTGCCAGCAGCCTAGGGACGGGAGTTACCGGGGAGCTGTTTTTT.

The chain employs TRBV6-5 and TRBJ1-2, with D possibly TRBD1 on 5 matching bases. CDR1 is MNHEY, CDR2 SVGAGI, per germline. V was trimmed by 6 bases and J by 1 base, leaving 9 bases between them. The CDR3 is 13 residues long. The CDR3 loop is CASSPGLNYGYTF. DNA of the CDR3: TGTGCCAGCAGCCCGGGACTTAACTATGGCTACACCTTC.

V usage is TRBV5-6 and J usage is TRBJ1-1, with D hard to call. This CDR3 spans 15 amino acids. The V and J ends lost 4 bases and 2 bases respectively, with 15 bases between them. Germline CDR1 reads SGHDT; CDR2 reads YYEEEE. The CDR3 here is CASSLLRPVNTEAFF. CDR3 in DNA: TGTGCCAGCAGCCTCCTACGTCCCGTTAACACTGAAGCTTTCTTT.

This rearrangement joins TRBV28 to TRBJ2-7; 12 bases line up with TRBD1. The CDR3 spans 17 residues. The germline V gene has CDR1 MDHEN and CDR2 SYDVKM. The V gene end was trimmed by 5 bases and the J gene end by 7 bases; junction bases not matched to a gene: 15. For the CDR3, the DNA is TGTGCCAGCAGTCCTCTCACCGGGACAGGGGGCGCGAGGGAGCAGTACTTC. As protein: CASSPLTGTGGAREQYF.

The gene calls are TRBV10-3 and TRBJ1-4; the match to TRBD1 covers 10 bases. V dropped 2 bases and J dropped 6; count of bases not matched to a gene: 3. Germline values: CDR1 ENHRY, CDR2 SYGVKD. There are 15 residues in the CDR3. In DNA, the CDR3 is TGTGCCATCAGTGAGCGGGACAGGGGCGATGAAAAACTGTTTTTT. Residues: CAISERDRGDEKLFF.

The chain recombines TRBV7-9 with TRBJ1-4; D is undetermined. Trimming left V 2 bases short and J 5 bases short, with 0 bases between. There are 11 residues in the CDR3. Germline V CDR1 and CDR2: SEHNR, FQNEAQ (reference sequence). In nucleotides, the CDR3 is TGTGCCAGCAGCTTAAATGAAAAACTGTTTTTT. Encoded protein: CASSLNEKLFF.

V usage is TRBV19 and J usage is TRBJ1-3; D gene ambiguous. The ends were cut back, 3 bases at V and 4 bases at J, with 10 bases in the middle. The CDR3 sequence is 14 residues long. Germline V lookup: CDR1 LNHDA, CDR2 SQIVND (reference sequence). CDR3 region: CASSISGGGNTIYF. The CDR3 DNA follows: TGTGCCAGTAGTATCTCGGGTGGAGGAAACACCATATATTTT.